This entry lists 18 T cell receptor beta chains sequenced from one sample in a study of T cell repertoires in cytomegalovirus infection. One entry per CDR3 protein results from TCRdb running MiXCR on the reads. The sample consists of about 330,000 distinct CDR3 sequences, 9% to 9.5% of them appearing once. The sample consisted of PBMCs. The receptors were gathered from a human donor in good health (CMV status not recorded). Some clones in this sample may be carry-over from other donors' samples.

This clonotype was seen repeatedly, ten times or more. The rearrangement uses TRBV7-2 and TRBJ2-3; the D gene is possibly TRBD2 (5 bases). CDR3 length equals 12 residues. Trimming left V 5 bases short and J 6 bases short, with 9 bases between. In germline, CDR1 is SGHTA, CDR2 FQGNSA. In DNA form, the CDR3 reads TGTGCCAGCAGCCGCCCGGGGGATACGCAGTATTTT. It codes for CASSRPGDTQYF. The variable domain in full, completed from reference TRBV7-2 and TRBJ2-3, reads GAGVSQSPSNKVTEKGKDVELRCDPISGHTALYWYRQSLGQGLEFLIYFQGNSAPDKSGLPSDRFSAERTGGSVSTLTIQRTQQEDSAVYLCASSRPGDTQYFGPGTRLTVL.

Points on this clonotype: A much larger clone differs from this one at a single base, so this may be a read error. This sequence joins TRBV7-2 and TRBJ2-2, with 8 bases fitting TRBD2. The germline V gene has CDR1 SGHTA and CDR2 FQGNSA. The CDR3 is made up of 15 amino acids. The CDR3 spells CASSFRTSNTGELVF. CDR3 DNA: TGTGCCAGCAGCTTCAGGACTAGCAACACCGGGGAGCTGGTTTTT.

This clonotype has at least ten counts. The chain joins TRBV5-4 to TRBJ2-2; D is unresolved. Germline V gene lookup returns CDR1 SGHNT and CDR2 YYREEE (reference sequence). The ends were cut back, 0 bases at V and 1 base at J, with 7 bases in the middle. The CDR3 is 15 residues long. Written as DNA, the CDR3 is TGTGCCAGCAGCTTGGGGCATAAGAACACCGGGGAGCTGTTTTTT. This gives the protein CASSLGHKNTGELFF.

This clonotype came up many times. This chain connects TRBV7-8 to TRBJ2-3; D remains unclear. The CDR3 has 16 residues. The ends were cut back, 1 base at V and 1 base at J, with 12 bases in the middle. Germline CDR1 and CDR2: SGHVS and FQNEAQ. The CDR3 DNA follows: TGTGCCAGCAGCTTAGGTCCCCTAATGGGCACAGATACGCAGTATTTT. The encoded protein is CASSLGPLMGTDTQYF.

The rearrangement uses TRBV7-2 and TRBJ1-1; D not resolved. The CDR3 totals 13 residues. The germline CDR1 and CDR2 sequences are SGHTA and FQGNSA. Trimming shortened V by 5 bases and J by 1 base, and 8 bases separated the two germline ends. CDR3: CASSTNRNTEAFF. The CDR3 DNA reads as TGTGCCAGCAGCACCAACAGGAACACTGAAGCTTTCTTT.

The sample holds a few counts of this clonotype. This chain links TRBV20-1 with TRBJ1-4, with D perhaps TRBD1 (6 bases). Germline CDR1 and CDR2: DFQATT and SNEGSKA (reference sequence). The CDR3 length is 14 residues. Trimming removed 0 bases from V and 7 bases from J, with 12 bases in between. The CDR3 DNA reads as TGCAGTGCTAGAGAAGGGGGAGGGGGTGAAAAACTGTTTTTT. Translation gives CSAREGGGGEKLFF.

This clonotype was seen ten or more times. V usage is TRBV4-3 and J usage is TRBJ2-5; 10 nucleotides agree with TRBD2. The J segment lost 4 bases and the V segment lost 1 base, leaving 9 bases of the junction unmatched. The length of the CDR3 is 17 residues. Germline values: CDR1 LGHNA, CDR2 YSLEER. The CDR3 region is CASSQGRSGGVGETQYF. The CDR3 DNA reads as TGCGCCAGCAGCCAAGGGAGGAGCGGGGGGGTCGGAGAGACCCAGTACTTC.

There are many counts of this clonotype. The rearrangement links TRBV7-2 to TRBJ2-2, with D unresolved. Germline values: CDR1 SGHTA, CDR2 FQGNSA. Trimming left V 1 base short and J 5 bases short, with 5 bases between. CDR3 length: 13 residues. In nucleotides, the CDR3 is TGTGCCAGCAGCTTAGGGTGGACCGGGGAGCTGTTTTTT. Encoded protein: CASSLGWTGELFF.

This clonotype has a handful of counts. This sequence joins TRBV5-4 and TRBJ2-5; 7 nucleotides line up with TRBD2. The length of the CDR3 is 15 residues. Germline V lookup: CDR1 SGHNT, CDR2 YYREEE (reference sequence). The trim removed 0 bases at V and 3 bases at J, leaving 5 bases unmatched. The CDR3 bases are TGTGCCAGCAGCTTGGCCGGGAGGATGGAAGAGACCCAGTACTTC. Translating gives CASSLAGRMEETQYF.

The V call is TRBV12-3 or TRBV12-4, the J call TRBJ2-3; 9 positions agree with TRBD2. The CDR3 extends over 14 amino acids. With V trimmed by 5 bases and J by 5 bases, 5 bases remained unmatched. The CDR3 DNA reads as TGTGCCAGCAGTCGTAGCGGGAGTCTAGATACGCAGTATTTT. Its protein product is CASSRSGSLDTQYF.

In this sample, this clonotype turned up many times. The chain combines TRBV7-2 with TRBJ2-7; a possible D gene is TRBD2 (5 bases). CDR1 SGHTA and CDR2 FQGNSA come from the germline V gene. The ends were cut back, 5 bases at V and 0 bases at J, with 17 bases in the middle. This CDR3 region has 16 residues. The CDR3 nucleotides read TGTGCCAGCAGCCCTCCTTCAGGACTCAGCTCCTACGAGCAGTACTTC. It is translated as CASSPPSGLSSYEQYF.

This clonotype was seen at least ten times. The gene calls are TRBV7-2 and TRBJ2-3; D remains ambiguous. Germline V gene sequence: CDR1 SGHTA, CDR2 FQGNSA. V was shortened by 5 bases and J by 4 bases, with 7 bases between the two germline ends. The CDR3 has 12 amino acids. The chain's CDR3 is CASSPPADTQYF. The CDR3 DNA reads as TGTGCCAGCAGCCCGCCCGCAGATACGCAGTATTTT.

This clonotype appeared many times. The CDR3 here is CASSPTQDTQYF. CDR3 nucleotides: TGTGCCAGCAGCCCGACTCAGGATACGCAGTATTTT. V gene TRBV7-2 combines with J gene TRBJ2-3; D gene ambiguous. Trimming shortened V by 5 bases and J by 6 bases, and 9 bases separated the two germline ends. The germline V gene has CDR1 SGHTA and CDR2 FQGNSA. The CDR3 contains 12 residues.

At least ten counts were recorded for this clonotype. The rearrangement joins TRBV7-2 to TRBJ2-1; 7 positions match TRBD1. The CDR3 length is 15 residues. Trimming cost V 5 bases and J 0 bases; bases outside gene matches: 4. The germline gives CDR1 SGHTA, CDR2 FQGNSA. CDR3 sequence: CASSHDRASYNEQFF. For the CDR3, the DNA is TGTGCCAGCAGCCATGACAGGGCCTCCTACAATGAGCAGTTCTTC.

This clonotype was detected many times. The chain employs TRBV7-2 and TRBJ1-3; maybe TRBD1 (5 bases). In germline, CDR1 is SGHTA, CDR2 FQGNSA. The ends were cut back, 1 base at V and 0 bases at J, with 16 bases in the middle. CDR3 length equals 18 residues. The CDR3 bases are TGTGCCAGCAGCTTAGGTCCCGCTGGGGGACCCTCTGGAAACACCATATATTTT. This sequence encodes CASSLGPAGGPSGNTIYF.

Comment on this clonotype: This may be a read error: a much more frequent sequence differs by one nucleotide. The chain combines TRBV5-5 with TRBJ2-5, with TRBD1 matching 10 bases. The germline V gene encodes CDR1 SGHKS and CDR2 YYEKEE (reference sequence). Unmatched junction bases numbered 1, after V lost 3 bases and J lost 5 bases. The CDR3 covers 13 residues. In DNA, the CDR3 is TGTGCCAGCAGCTGGACAGGGGGGGAGACCCAGTACTTC. This sequence encodes CASSWTGGETQYF.

The rearrangement links TRBV20-1 to TRBJ2-7, with D hard to call. Germline V gene data show CDR1 as DFQATT and CDR2 as SNEGSKA (reference sequence). The CDR3 sequence is 11 residues long. The CDR3 nucleotides read TGCAGGGCAGGCTCATCCTACGAGCAGTACTTC. Translated, it gives CRAGSSYEQYF.

Many counts were recorded for this clonotype. The V and J genes are TRBV12-3 or TRBV12-4 and TRBJ2-1, with D tentatively TRBD1 (5 bases). V lost 2 bases and J lost 12, with 8 bases in between. The CDR3 has 11 residues. This CDR3 reads CASSLTRVQFF. As DNA, the CDR3 is TGTGCCAGCAGTTTAACCAGGGTGCAGTTCTTC.